Below, 20 T cell receptor beta chains from the same sample are listed, as sequenced in a study of blood T cell repertoires in COVID-19. TCRdb's table, derived via immunoSEQ multiplex PCR, lists solely in-frame clones and lacks some. The data contain some 290,000 clones, about 85% of them seen just once; the ten biggest clones take up around 3.6%. Sequencing was carried out using peripheral blood. The origin of the receptors is a man aged 18 to 29 with active or convalescent COVID-19.

The V and J genes are TRBV11-2 and TRBJ2-1; D gene ambiguous. Germline V gives CDR1 SGHAT, CDR2 FQNNGV. The CDR3 totals 14 residues. V was trimmed by 5 bases and J by 7 bases, leaving 15 bases between them. CDR3 sequence reads: CASSLNGQWNEQFF. The CDR3 nucleotides read TGTGCCAGCAGCCTAAATGGGCAGTGGAATGAGCAGTTCTTC.

This chain links TRBV18 with TRBJ1-1; 11 nucleotides agree with TRBD1. Germline values: CDR1 KGHSH, CDR2 LQKENI. The CDR3 is 14 amino acids. J gave up 5 bases and V 4 bases, and 3 bases lay outside the gene matches. CDR3 residues: CASSQGQGGTEAFF. The CDR3 nucleotides are TGTGCCAGCTCACAGGGACAGGGGGGGACTGAAGCTTTCTTT.

J is TRBJ2-3 and V is TRBV13, with 9 bases identical to TRBD2. Germline CDR1 is PRHDT and CDR2 is FYEKMQ (reference sequence). J lost 1 base, V lost 1 base, and 6 bases had no gene match. The CDR3 is 17 residues long. The CDR3 here is CASSLDAGGRGTDTQYF. The CDR3 nucleotides are TGTGCCAGCAGCTTAGATGCGGGGGGGCGGGGCACAGATACGCAGTATTTT.

The CDR3 here is CASSLEANTEAFF. CDR3 DNA: TGTGCCAGCAGTTTGGAGGCGAACACTGAAGCTTTCTTT. The rearrangement joins TRBV27 to TRBJ1-1, with D unclear. V shed 3 bases and J shed 1 base, with 6 bases lying between them. The CDR3 extends over 13 amino acids. Germline loops: CDR1 MNHEY, CDR2 SMNVEV (reference sequence).

The chain has TRBV28 and TRBJ1-2, with a tentative D call TRBD1 (6 bases). There are 12 residues in the CDR3. Trimming took 7 bases from V and 3 from J, leaving 9 bases between them. Germline CDR1 reads MDHEN; CDR2 reads SYDVKM. CDR3 sequence (DNA): TGTGCCAGCAACAGGGTGGACTATGGCTACACCTTC. Protein product: CASNRVDYGYTF.

The chain couples TRBV5-4 to TRBJ2-3; D not resolved. This CDR3 contains 12 residues. V was cut by 4 bases and J by 5 bases, with 8 bases left in between. Germline CDR1 and CDR2: SGHNT and YYREEE (reference sequence). The CDR3: CASSPYGDTQYF. CDR3 bases: TGTGCCAGCAGCCCGTACGGAGATACGCAGTATTTT. Using reference TRBV5-4 and TRBJ2-3 for the parts outside the CDR3, the full variable domain is ETGVTQSPTHLIKTRGQQVTLRCSSQSGHNTVSWYQQALGQGPQFIFQYYREEENGRGNFPPRFSGLQFPNYSSELNVNALELDDSALYLCASSPYGDTQYFGPGTRLTVL.

This chain joins TRBV2 and TRBJ1-2, with 9 bases fitting TRBD1. V dropped 4 bases and J dropped 10; count of bases not matched to a gene: 4. In germline, CDR1 is SNHLY, CDR2 FYNNEI. CDR3 length equals 12 residues. CDR3 in DNA: TGTGCCAGCAGTGTCGGGACAGGGCCCTACACCTTC. Encoded protein: CASSVGTGPYTF.

The chain uses TRBV4-1 and TRBJ2-5, with D unclear. Trimming took off 0 bases at V and 5 bases at J, with 4 bases between the two ends. Germline V gene data show CDR1 as MGHRA and CDR2 as YSYEKL. This CDR3 is 12 amino acids long. CDR3 protein: CASSQDSETQYF. CDR3 bases: TGCGCCAGCAGCCAAGACTCGGAGACCCAGTACTTC.

The chain uses TRBV5-1 and TRBJ2-1, with D tentatively TRBD2 (5 bases). Germline CDR1 reads SGHRS; CDR2 reads YFSETQ. Trimming left V 4 bases short and J 0 bases short, with 11 bases between. The CDR3 is 15 residues long. The CDR3 sequence is CASSLADPSYNEQFF. The CDR3 DNA is TGCGCCAGCAGCCTAGCCGACCCCTCCTACAATGAGCAGTTCTTC. The whole variable domain, filled in from reference TRBV5-1 and TRBJ2-1, reads KAGVTQTPRYLIKTRGQQVTLSCSPISGHRSVSWYQQTPGQGLQFLFEYFSETQRNKGNFPGRFSGRQFSNSRSEMNVSTLELGDSALYLCASSLADPSYNEQFFGPGTRLTVL.

The genes are TRBV28 and TRBJ1-2, with D unclear. CDR3 length: 13 residues. V was pared by 6 bases and J by 4 bases, with 12 bases between. Germline V CDR1 and CDR2: MDHEN, SYDVKM. The CDR3 nucleotides are TGTGCCAGCAGCTTAGAGGGATCCTATGGCTACACCTTC. Its translation is CASSLEGSYGYTF.

The V call is TRBV7-9, the J call TRBJ1-6, with TRBD1 identical over 9 bases. The J segment lost 9 bases and the V segment lost 5 bases, leaving 8 bases of the junction unmatched. The CDR3 consists of 15 residues. Germline V CDR1 and CDR2: SEHNR, FQNEAQ (reference sequence). CDR3 loop: CASSPAGQGGSPLHF. In DNA, the CDR3 is TGTGCCAGCAGCCCCGCGGGACAGGGAGGTTCACCCCTCCACTTT. The full variable domain, its missing parts supplied by reference TRBV7-9 and TRBJ1-6, is DTGVSQNPRHKITKRGQNVTFRCDPISEHNRLYWYRQTLGQGPEFLTYFQNEAQLEKSRLLSDRFSAERPKGSFSTLEIQRTEQGDSAMYLCASSPAGQGGSPLHFGNGTRLTVT.

The V and J genes are TRBV13 and TRBJ2-6, with 7 bases that match TRBD1. The CDR3 has 16 residues. V shed 5 bases, J shed 0 bases, and the junction held 4 bases outside the gene matches. Germline lookup yields CDR1 PRHDT and CDR2 FYEKMQ (reference sequence). The CDR3 spells CASSPTGYSGANVLTF. The CDR3 DNA is TGTGCCAGCAGCCCGACAGGGTACTCTGGGGCCAACGTCCTGACTTTC.

CDR3 nucleotide sequence: TGTGCTAGTGGTTTGGGGGCTAGCCTGCAACCCCCGTTCTTC. This gives the protein CASGLGASLQPPFF. This sequence joins TRBV12-5 and TRBJ2-1; D might be TRBD2 (5 bases). V dropped 1 base and J dropped 15 bases, with 19 bases sitting between them. The CDR3 is 14 residues long. In germline, CDR1 is LGHNT, CDR2 FRNRAP. Using reference TRBV12-5 and TRBJ2-1 for the parts outside the CDR3, the full variable domain is DARVTQTPRHKVTEMGQEVTMRCQPILGHNTVFWYRQTMMQGLELLAYFRNRAPLDDSGMPKDRFSAEMPDATLATLKIQPSEPRDSAVYFCASGLGASLQPPFFGPGTRLTVL.

The chain uses TRBV27 and TRBJ1-5; 8 nucleotides align to TRBD1. V lost 5 bases to trimming and J lost 4 bases; unmatched junction nucleotides: 13. Germline CDR1 is MNHEY and CDR2 is SMNVEV (reference sequence). The CDR3 loop spans 17 amino acids. CDR3 DNA sequence: TGTGCCAGCAGTCTCCTCTCCGGACAGGGTGGAAATCAGCCCCAGCATTTT. This translates into CASSLLSGQGGNQPQHF.

The CDR3 sequence is CATSDYQGYNEQFF. For the CDR3, the DNA is TGTGCCACCAGTGATTACCAGGGATACAATGAGCAGTTCTTC. The J gene is TRBJ2-1, the V gene TRBV24-1, with D possibly TRBD1 on 5 matching bases. This CDR3 spans 14 amino acids. V lost 2 bases and J 4 bases, leaving 8 bases between the germline ends. Germline V gives CDR1 KGHDR, CDR2 SFDVKD.

The rearrangement joins TRBV30 to TRBJ2-7, with D perhaps matching TRBD1 (6 bases). With 2 bases removed from V and 2 bases from J, the gap between germline ends came to 10 bases. Germline assignment: CDR1 GTSNPN and CDR2 SVGIG (reference sequence). CDR3 size: 13 residues. The CDR3 nucleotides are TGTGCCTGGAGTACAGGGTACGCCTACGAGCAGTACTTC. Amino acids: CAWSTGYAYEQYF.

The CDR3 sequence: CASSSRDRANEQFF. CDR3 bases: TGTGCCAGCAGTTCCCGGGACAGGGCCAATGAGCAGTTCTTC. The chain couples TRBV27 to TRBJ2-1; TRBD1 matches 9 bases. The CDR3 runs 14 residues. Looked up from germline, CDR1 is MNHEY and CDR2 is SMNVEV (reference sequence). The V segment lost 4 bases and the J segment 6 bases; nucleotides outside the gene matches: 4.

The chain joins TRBV24-1 to TRBJ1-2; D uncertain. CDR3 length: 14 residues. V was clipped by 3 bases and J by 2 bases, with 9 bases between them. Germline values: CDR1 KGHDR, CDR2 SFDVKD. The CDR3 nucleotides read TGTGCCACCAGTGATACGACTCAAAACTATGGCTACACCTTC. Amino acid sequence: CATSDTTQNYGYTF.

V and J are TRBV7-9 and TRBJ1-6; no reliable D call. Germline values: CDR1 SEHNR, CDR2 FQNEAQ (reference sequence). V shed 5 bases and J shed 4 bases, with 12 bases lying between them. This CDR3 spans 15 amino acids. CDR3 DNA sequence: TGTGCCAGCAGCCAGTTTAGCAATTATAATTCACCCCTCCACTTT. Encoded protein: CASSQFSNYNSPLHF.

V is TRBV6-1 and J is TRBJ1-1; D perhaps matches TRBD1 (5 bases). Trimming took off 2 bases at V and 7 bases at J, with 14 bases between the two ends. Germline CDR1 and CDR2: MNHNS and SASEGT. This CDR3 has 14 residues. CDR3 in DNA: TGTGCCAGCAGTGAAACCCGGCAGGGTATTGAAGCTTTCTTT. Translation: CASSETRQGIEAFF.